What follows are 5 T cell receptor beta chains derived from one specimen sequenced in a study of blood T cell repertoires in COVID-19 (dated by TCRdb to the early 2020s). Library preparation used the immunoSEQ multiplex PCR assay. The table comes from immuneACCESS by way of TCRdb, which keeps in-frame sequences with V and J called. Part of the clones is missing from these tables; in studies checked, under half for an unresolved V gene and the rest for unknown reasons. In all, the sample holds roughly 230,000 clones, and about 88% of those were seen once. About 1.8% of the sample lies in the top ten. The sequencing sample was made of peripheral blood. The source is a man aged 65-85 years with acute or convalescent COVID-19.

This chain joins TRBV29-1 and TRBJ1-2; 10 positions match TRBD1. V trimming: 8 bases; J trimming: 2 bases; junction bases outside the gene matches: 5. CDR3 length equals 13 residues. Germline V gives CDR1 SQVTM, CDR2 ANQGSEA. CDR3 bases: TGCAGCACCCGACAGGGGGCAAACTATGGCTACACCTTC. Its protein product is CSTRQGANYGYTF.

The V and J genes are TRBV3-1 (or the pseudogene TRBV3-2) and TRBJ1-4, with 9 bases identical to TRBD1. The CDR3 is 14 residues long. Germline CDR1 reads LGHDT; CDR2 reads YNNKEL (reference sequence). V shed 6 bases and J 2 bases; nucleotides not matched to a gene: 1. The CDR3 sequence is CASRGTGTNEKLFF. CDR3 DNA: TGTGCCAGCAGGGGGACAGGGACTAATGAAAAACTGTTTTTT.

CDR3 sequence: CASSLLLGGGEAFF. The CDR3 nucleotides are TGTGCCAGCAGCCTGCTCCTAGGGGGGGGTGAAGCTTTCTTT. This sequence joins TRBV7-8 and TRBJ1-1; TRBD1 might be the D (6 bases). The CDR3 is made up of 14 amino acids. The germline V gene encodes CDR1 SGHVS and CDR2 FQNEAQ. V lost 5 bases to trimming and J lost 7 bases, with 17 bases between them.

CDR3 loop: CASSKGSSGNTIYF. The CDR3 bases are TGCGCCAGCAGCAAAGGGAGCTCTGGAAACACCATATATTTT. V usage is TRBV5-1 and J usage is TRBJ1-3; no clear D gene. This CDR3 is built from 14 residues. The germline gives CDR1 SGHRS, CDR2 YFSETQ. Trimming stripped 4 bases from V and 0 bases from J, with 8 bases between.

This chain links TRBV6-4 with TRBJ1-2; no clear D. V dropped 0 bases and J dropped 8 bases, with 4 bases sitting between them. Looked up from germline, CDR1 is MRHNA and CDR2 is SNTAGT. The CDR3 loop spans 11 amino acids. The CDR3 sequence is CASSDSRGYTF. In DNA, the CDR3 is TGTGCCAGCAGTGACTCGCGCGGCTACACCTTC.